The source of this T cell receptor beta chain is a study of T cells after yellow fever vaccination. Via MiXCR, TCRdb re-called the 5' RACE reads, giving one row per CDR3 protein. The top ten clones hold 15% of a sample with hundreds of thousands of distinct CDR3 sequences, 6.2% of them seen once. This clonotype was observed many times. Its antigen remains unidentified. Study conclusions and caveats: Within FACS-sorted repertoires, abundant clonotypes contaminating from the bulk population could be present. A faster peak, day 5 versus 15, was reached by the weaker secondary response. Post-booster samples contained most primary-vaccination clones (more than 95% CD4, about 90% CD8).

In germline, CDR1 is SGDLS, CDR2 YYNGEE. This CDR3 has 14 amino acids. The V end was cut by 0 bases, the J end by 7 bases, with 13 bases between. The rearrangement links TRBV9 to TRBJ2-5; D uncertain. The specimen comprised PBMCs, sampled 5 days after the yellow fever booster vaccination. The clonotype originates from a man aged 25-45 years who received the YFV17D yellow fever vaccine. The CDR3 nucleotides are TGTGCCAGCAGCGTAGGCACCGGCGACGGGACCCAGTACTTC. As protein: CASSVGTGDGTQYF.